The T cell receptor (beta chain) under discussion was sequenced for a study of CD8 T cells in ankylosing spondylitis. Using its own MiXCR run on the 5' RACE reads, TCRdb lists one record per CDR3 protein. Of 200,000 to 300,000 distinct CDR3 sequences listed, about 10% were seen once; the top ten hold about 3%. CDR3 length: 12 residues. Looked up from germline, CDR1 is LGHDT and CDR2 is YNNKEL (reference sequence). The V end was cut by 6 bases, the J end by 6 bases, with 9 bases between. The TCR comes from a male donor with ankylosing spondylitis or in good health (not recorded which). The chain links TRBV3-1 to TRBJ2-1; the D gene is possibly TRBD2 (5 bases). The sequenced material came from blood, either unsorted or a sorted T cell fraction (not recorded which). The DNA of the CDR3 is TGTGCCAGCAGTACGGGGAGCAATGAGCAGTTCTTC. As protein: CASSTGSNEQFF.